This TCR beta chain was obtained from a study of T cell responses to AZD1222 COVID-19 vaccine (TCRdb year 2021). Turning to the overall study: AZD1222 recipients given second doses at about 4 weeks or at about 12 weeks were pooled, since spike-specific TCR depth and breadth were not found to differ between the two schedules. A total of just over 230 trial participants underwent TCR sequencing, of whom 207 had received two doses of AZD1222 and some 25 had received two doses of the MenACWY control vaccine. Trial participants were enrolled into age subgroups of 18-55, 56-69 and 70-plus years, which contained approximately 150, 28 and 58 TCR-sequenced participants, respectively. What the work shows at the level of the full study, not this receptor alone: Because no samples from the day 14 peak response were available, repertoires could be characterized only after the peak T cell response. Conclusions about previously exposed vaccinees are limited because only six or seven AZD1222 recipients were SARS-CoV-2 seropositive at baseline. Participants were mostly white British and included more females than males, and it was suggested by the authors that clonal diversity may have been underestimated. CD4 TCRs associated with the vaccine covered the entire spike protein, and the dominant responses were in regions 160-218 and 743-854. In the small 56-69-year group, the increase in depth fell short of significance, most likely because of low power. A significant rise in spike-specific TCR breadth and depth was observed after two AZD1222 doses relative to day 0 and relative to MenACWY recipients. Reportedly, almost half of the unique spike-specific TCRs recognized epitopes lying outside the regions that are mutated in the B.1.351 and B.1.1.7 variants.

Notes on this clone: Its binding antigen is unknown. No quality values exist for individual bases; no much larger clone is one base distant.

The time point tag for this specimen amounts to: baseline before first vaccination. The vaccinee samples were drawn from two UK trials, COV001 and COV002, one of which was a single-blind randomized controlled phase 2/3 trial testing AZD1222 (ChAdOx1 nCoV-19) in healthy adults. For TCRbeta chain sequencing, PBMC samples from trial participants were taken at day 0 and at day 28 after the second dose. CDR1 and CDR2 are read off the germline V gene (reference sequence) as LNHDA and SQIVND. Spanning cysteine to phenylalanine, the CDR3 consists of 15 amino acids. Of the read, only the CDR3 DNA is kept; its 45 bases are in frame from base 1. V drops 5 bases and J drops 1 base, leaving 12 bases in between. The CDR3 regions of human TCRbeta chains were analyzed by immunosequencing. The authors' analysis ran thus. Repertoire TCRs were matched against a reference library of SARS-CoV-2-specific TCRs generated with the MIRA antigen-specificity platform. Breadth was defined as the fraction of unique TCRs that were SARS-CoV-2-associated, and depth was defined as the fraction of total T cells that were SARS-CoV-2-associated. Using the MIRA data, each spike-specific TCR was assigned both to the spike region to which the TCR was reactive and to a CD4 or CD8 class. Log10-transformed breadth and depth values were compared by one-way ANOVA with Sidak's multiple comparisons tests. TCRdb retrieved this table from immuneACCESS and kept in-frame rearrangements only. Not all clones are present; in checked studies, unresolved V genes account for under half, and no reason is known for the remainder. D and trimming were read from the DNA, whereas the V and J calls and clone size are those reported in that table. The sample contains 120,000 to 150,000 clones, around 89% of them found a single time. The leading ten clones occupy about 15% of the sample.

The specimen comprised peripheral blood, sampled on day 0 of AZD1222 vaccination. The chain is made from TRBV19 and TRBJ1-5, with TRBD1 tentatively as D gene (5 bases match). This clonotype was sampled from an adult in good health. The nucleotides read TGTGCCAGTAGTTCAGGGTCAATGAGCAATCAGCCCCAGCATTTT. Translated, this gives CASSSGSMSNQPQHF.